The 16 T cell receptor beta chains reported below all come from one sample, sequenced in a study of CD8 T cells in ankylosing spondylitis. TCRdb recomputed calls from the 5' RACE reads with MiXCR, one row per CDR3 protein. The table shows about 360,000 distinct CDR3 sequences, with 20% to 25% occurring only once. Sequencing input: blood, either unsorted or a sorted T cell fraction (not recorded which). These receptors originate from a male donor with ankylosing spondylitis or in good health (not recorded which).

The table lists this clonotype with a few counts. CDR3 coding DNA: TGCAGCGTTGTAGGGGGCAGCTCTGGAAACACCATATATTTT. Protein product: CSVVGGSSGNTIYF. This chain uses TRBV29-1 with TRBJ1-3; 7 nucleotides agree with TRBD1. This CDR3 has 14 residues. The V and J ends lost 4 bases and 0 bases, in that order; junction bases with no gene match: 3. Germline CDR1 is SQVTM and CDR2 is ANQGSEA.

This chain links TRBV12-3 or TRBV12-4 with TRBJ2-3; either TRBD1 or TRBD2 may supply D (6 bases each). V lost 6 bases and J 2 bases, leaving 15 bases between the germline ends. This CDR3 is 15 amino acids long. CDR3 region: CASRRGGGLTDTQYF. Written as DNA, the CDR3 is TGTGCCAGCAGACGAGGGGGAGGCCTCACAGATACGCAGTATTTT.

The CDR3 coding sequence is TGTGCCAGCAGTTCCCCGGGACCCACCCAGTATTTT. The encoded protein is CASSSPGPTQYF. The genes are TRBV28 and TRBJ2-3; D possibly matches TRBD1 or TRBD2 (5 bases each). In germline, CDR1 is MDHEN, CDR2 SYDVKM. The CDR3 runs to 12 residues. V was pared by 4 bases and J by 12 bases, with 14 bases between.

The chain carries TRBV5-6 and TRBJ1-6; D is unclear. Trimming left V 4 bases short and J 9 bases short, with 5 bases between. Germline V gene sequence: CDR1 SGHDT, CDR2 YYEEEE. The CDR3 is 11 amino acids. CDR3 in amino acids: CASSRGSPLHF. The CDR3 DNA sequence: TGTGCCAGCAGCCGCGGTTCACCCCTCCACTTT.

This chain joins TRBV27 and TRBJ2-7; maybe TRBD2 (5 bases). The germline V gene encodes CDR1 MNHEY and CDR2 SMNVEV (reference sequence). This CDR3 spans 13 amino acids. Deletions cut 8 bases from V and 5 bases from J, with 16 bases between. The CDR3 region is CASGGPLSHEQYF. The CDR3 DNA reads TGTGCCAGCGGAGGCCCCTTATCTCACGAGCAGTACTTC.

The sample holds many counts of this clonotype. The genes are TRBV29-1 and TRBJ1-1, with D perhaps TRBD1 (5 bases). The germline V gene has CDR1 SQVTM and CDR2 ANQGSEA. Trimming removed 5 bases from V and 6 bases from J, with 7 bases in between. This CDR3 comprises 10 residues. The CDR3 DNA reads TGCAGCGTTTGGGGACCTGAAGCTTTCTTT. Its protein product is CSVWGPEAFF.

The sample holds one count of this clonotype. This chain links TRBV7-9 with TRBJ2-1, with D uncertain. The CDR3 totals 12 residues. CDR1 and CDR2 (germline): SEHNR, FQNEAQ (reference sequence). Trimming pared 5 bases from V and 7 bases from J, leaving 9 bases between. The CDR3 protein is CASSPFANEQFF. In nucleotides, the CDR3 is TGTGCCAGCAGCCCCTTCGCGAATGAGCAGTTCTTC.

This clonotype turned up a few times. The DNA of the CDR3 is TGTGCCAGCAGCCAACCGGGACGGGGTACGTTCTTC. It yields the protein CASSQPGRGTFF. This chain uses TRBV4-2 with TRBJ2-1; either TRBD1 or TRBD2 may fit D (5 bases each). V was trimmed by 2 bases and J by 15 bases, leaving 14 bases between them. This CDR3 comprises 12 residues. Germline lookup yields CDR1 LGHNA and CDR2 YNFKEQ.

The chain is built from TRBV6-1 and TRBJ2-7, with D perhaps matching TRBD2 (6 bases). Germline-derived CDR1 and CDR2 are MNHNS and SASEGT. V was pared by 3 bases and J by 2 bases, with 17 bases between. The CDR3 length is 16 residues. DNA for the CDR3: TGTGCCAGCAGTGATAGGGCCAGCGGCGGGGCCTACGAGCAGTACTTC. Residues: CASSDRASGGAYEQYF.

The J gene is TRBJ2-7, the V gene TRBV12-3 or TRBV12-4; the match to TRBD2 covers 7 bases. The CDR3 runs 16 residues. V lost 5 bases and J lost 4; bases outside the gene matches: 14. The CDR3 region has the DNA TGTGCCAGCAGTATACGGGCCGAAGGGAGGGTTTACGAGCAGTACTTC. Protein: CASSIRAEGRVYEQYF.

This clonotype was counted a few times. The CDR3, as DNA: TGTGCCAGCGACCCCCCCCCAAACGGGAACACCGGGGAGCTGTTTTTT. Translation gives CASDPPPNGNTGELFF. The chain carries TRBV7-9 and TRBJ2-2, with D unresolved. Trimming took 8 bases from V and 1 from J, leaving 17 bases between them. The CDR3 is 16 amino acids. Germline loops: CDR1 SEHNR, CDR2 FQNEAQ (reference sequence).

This clonotype was seen only a few times. The CDR3, as DNA: TGCGCCAGCAGCCAAGTTCCTAGCGGGGGCCACCTACAAGAGACCCAGTACTTC. It translates to CASSQVPSGGHLQETQYF. V usage is TRBV4-1 and J usage is TRBJ2-5; 10 bases fit TRBD2. Losses at the gene ends were 1 base for V and 2 bases for J; bases not matched to a gene: 10. This CDR3 comprises 18 residues. CDR1 and CDR2 (germline): MGHRA, YSYEKL.

The chain uses TRBV7-3 and TRBJ1-3, with D tentatively TRBD1 (5 bases). V was trimmed by 5 bases and J by 1 base, leaving 12 bases between them. CDR3 length: 15 residues. CDR1 is SGHTA, CDR2 FQGTGA, per germline. The CDR3: CASSPKSGSGNTIYF. DNA for the CDR3: TGTGCCAGCAGCCCAAAATCAGGGTCTGGAAACACCATATATTTT.

This clonotype showed up many times. The chain joins TRBV6-5 to TRBJ2-1, with 7 bases lining up with TRBD2. The CDR3 sequence is 18 residues long. V dropped 0 bases and J dropped 5; count of bases not matched to a gene: 13. CDR1 MNHEY and CDR2 SVGAGI come from the germline V gene. The CDR3 here is CASSYSNGRRGDDNEQFF. In nucleotides, the CDR3 is TGTGCCAGCAGTTACTCCAACGGGAGACGGGGGGATGACAATGAGCAGTTCTTC.

This clonotype has only a few counts. The J gene is TRBJ2-7, the V gene TRBV10-3, with D possibly matching TRBD2 (6 bases). The CDR3 has 18 residues. Germline-derived CDR1 and CDR2 are ENHRY and SYGVKD. V lost 0 bases and J 2 bases, leaving 20 bases between the germline ends. This CDR3 reads CAISESGLRAGNPYEQYF. CDR3 DNA sequence: TGTGCCATCAGTGAGTCGGGTCTAAGAGCGGGTAATCCCTACGAGCAGTACTTC.

The gene calls are TRBV21-1 and TRBJ2-7; TRBD1 was called by the table and not checked on the DNA. TRBV21-1 is a pseudogene. The CDR3 consists of 15 residues. This chain's CDR3 is CASSKAGGTGYEQYF. CDR3 sequence (DNA): TGTGCCAGCAGCAAAGCGGGGGGGACAGGTTACGAGCAGTACTTC.